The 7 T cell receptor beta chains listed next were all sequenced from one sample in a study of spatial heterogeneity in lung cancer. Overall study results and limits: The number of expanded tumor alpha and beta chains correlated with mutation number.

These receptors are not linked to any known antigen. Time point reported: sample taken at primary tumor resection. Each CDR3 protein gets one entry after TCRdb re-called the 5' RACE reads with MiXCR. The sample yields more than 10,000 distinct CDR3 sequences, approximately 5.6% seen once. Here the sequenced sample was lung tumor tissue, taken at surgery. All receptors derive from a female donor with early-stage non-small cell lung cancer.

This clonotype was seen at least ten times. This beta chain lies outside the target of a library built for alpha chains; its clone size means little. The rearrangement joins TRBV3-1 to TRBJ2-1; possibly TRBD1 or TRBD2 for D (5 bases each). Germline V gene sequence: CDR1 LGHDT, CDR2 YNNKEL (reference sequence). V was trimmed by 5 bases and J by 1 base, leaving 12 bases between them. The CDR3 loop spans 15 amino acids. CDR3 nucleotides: TGTGCCAGCAGCTATCGGGGCGGGTCCTACAATGAGCAGTTCTTC. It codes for CASSYRGGSYNEQFF.

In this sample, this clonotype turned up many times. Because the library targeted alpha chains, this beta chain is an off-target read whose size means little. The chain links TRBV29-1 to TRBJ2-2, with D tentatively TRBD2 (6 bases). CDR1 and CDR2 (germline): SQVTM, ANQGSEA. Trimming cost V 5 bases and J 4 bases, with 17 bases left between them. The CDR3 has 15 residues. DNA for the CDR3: TGCAGCGTTACCGATGGGGTGGGAGGCACCGGGGAGCTGTTTTTT. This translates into CSVTDGVGGTGELFF.

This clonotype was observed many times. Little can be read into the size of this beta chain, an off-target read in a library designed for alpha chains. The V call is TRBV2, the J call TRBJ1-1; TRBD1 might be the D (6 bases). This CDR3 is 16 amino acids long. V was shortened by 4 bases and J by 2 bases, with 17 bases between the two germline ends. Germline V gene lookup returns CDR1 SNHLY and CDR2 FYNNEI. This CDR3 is CASSGWGGQINTEAFF. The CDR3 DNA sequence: TGTGCCAGCAGTGGCTGGGGCGGACAGATAAACACTGAAGCTTTCTTT.

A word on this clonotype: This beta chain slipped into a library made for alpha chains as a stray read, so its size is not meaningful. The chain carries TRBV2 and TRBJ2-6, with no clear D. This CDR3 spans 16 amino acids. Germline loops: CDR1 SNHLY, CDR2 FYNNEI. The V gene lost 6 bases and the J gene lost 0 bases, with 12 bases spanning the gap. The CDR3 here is CASSPGYASGANVLTF. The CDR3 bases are TGTGCCAGCAGCCCCGGGTACGCCTCTGGGGCCAACGTCCTGACTTTC.

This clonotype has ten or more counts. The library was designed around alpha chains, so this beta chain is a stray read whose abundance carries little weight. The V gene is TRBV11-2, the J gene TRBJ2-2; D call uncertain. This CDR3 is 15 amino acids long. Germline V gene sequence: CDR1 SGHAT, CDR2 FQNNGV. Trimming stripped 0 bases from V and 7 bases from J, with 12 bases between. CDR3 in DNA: TGTGCCAGCAGCTTAGATTTAAGGATATACGGGGAGCTGTTTTTT. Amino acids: CASSLDLRIYGELFF.

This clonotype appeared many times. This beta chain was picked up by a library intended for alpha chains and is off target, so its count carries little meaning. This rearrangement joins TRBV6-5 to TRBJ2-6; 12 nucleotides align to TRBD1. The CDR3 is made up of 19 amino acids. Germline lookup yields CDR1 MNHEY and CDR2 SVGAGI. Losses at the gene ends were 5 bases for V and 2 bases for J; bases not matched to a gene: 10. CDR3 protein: CASSTPPGQGATGANVLTF. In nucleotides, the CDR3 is TGTGCCAGCAGTACGCCCCCGGGACAGGGGGCGACTGGGGCCAACGTCCTGACTTTC.

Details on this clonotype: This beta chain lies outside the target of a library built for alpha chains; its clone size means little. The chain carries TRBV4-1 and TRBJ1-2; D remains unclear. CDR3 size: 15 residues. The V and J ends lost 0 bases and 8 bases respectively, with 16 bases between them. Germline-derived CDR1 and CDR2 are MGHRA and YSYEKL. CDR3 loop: CASSQDRINAWGYTF. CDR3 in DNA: TGCGCCAGCAGCCAAGACAGGATCAACGCTTGGGGCTACACCTTC.